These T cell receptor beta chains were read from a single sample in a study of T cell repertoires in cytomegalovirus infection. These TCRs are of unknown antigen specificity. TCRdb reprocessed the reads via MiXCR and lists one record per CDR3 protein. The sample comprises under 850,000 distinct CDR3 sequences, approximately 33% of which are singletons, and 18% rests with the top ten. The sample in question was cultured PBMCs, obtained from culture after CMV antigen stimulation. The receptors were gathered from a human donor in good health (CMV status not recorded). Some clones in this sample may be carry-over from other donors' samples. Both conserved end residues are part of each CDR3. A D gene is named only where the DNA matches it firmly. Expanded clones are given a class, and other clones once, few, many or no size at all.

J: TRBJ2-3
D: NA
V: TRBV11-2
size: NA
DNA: TGTGCCAGCAGCTCATTAAAGGGAAAACGGGCCGTCATAACGCAGTATTTT
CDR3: CASSSLKGKRAVITQYF

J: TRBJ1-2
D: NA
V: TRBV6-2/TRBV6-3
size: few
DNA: TGTGCCAGCAGTTACATTACGAGGAGGGACTCTCCTAGTTCCTATGGCTACACCTTC
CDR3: CASSYITRRDSPSSYGYTF

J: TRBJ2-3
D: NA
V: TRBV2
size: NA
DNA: TGTGCCAGCAGTACGACGGGGAAGGAGACGCAGTATTTT
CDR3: CASSTTGKETQYF

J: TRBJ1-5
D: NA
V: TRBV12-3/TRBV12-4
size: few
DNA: TGTGCCAGCAGTTTTGGTTCCGCGGGCTTCAATCAGCCCCAGCATTTT
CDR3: CASSFGSAGFNQPQHF

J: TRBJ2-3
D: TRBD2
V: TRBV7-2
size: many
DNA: TGTGCCAGCAGCCCCGGGACTAGCGGGAGTGGGACAGATACGCAGTATTTT
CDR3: CASSPGTSGSGTDTQYF

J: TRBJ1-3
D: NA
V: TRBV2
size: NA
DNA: TGTGCCAGCAGTGACACGGTCTCTGGAAACACCATATATTTT
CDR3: CASSDTVSGNTIYF

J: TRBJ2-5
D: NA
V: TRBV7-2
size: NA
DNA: TGTGCCAGCAGCTCCGACAGGAGGGCCCAGTACTTC
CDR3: CASSSDRRAQYF

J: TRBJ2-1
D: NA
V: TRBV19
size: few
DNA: TGTGCCAGTAGTATGTCGAGGACAGACAATGAGCAGTTCTTC
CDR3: CASSMSRTDNEQFF

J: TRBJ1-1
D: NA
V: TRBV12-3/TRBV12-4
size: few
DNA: TGTGCCAGCAGTTCCGGGGCTTTCTCGGAAGCTTTCTTT
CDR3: CASSSGAFSEAFF

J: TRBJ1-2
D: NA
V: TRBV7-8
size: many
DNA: TGTGCCAGCAGCTTCGCGCCCGGGAACACATACACCTTC
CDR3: CASSFAPGNTYTF

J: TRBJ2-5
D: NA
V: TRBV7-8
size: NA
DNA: TGTGCCAGCAGCTTAGACAGGGCCAACCAAGAGACCCAGTACTTC
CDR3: CASSLDRANQETQYF

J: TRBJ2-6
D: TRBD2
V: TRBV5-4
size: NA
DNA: TGTGCCAGCAGCCCCAGGCCTAGCGGGGGGGCCCCTGGGGCCAACGTCCTGACTTTC
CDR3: CASSPRPSGGAPGANVLTF

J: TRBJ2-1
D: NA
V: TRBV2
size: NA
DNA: TGTGCCAGCGGTTGGCGGGGGCCTTTTAATGAGCAGTTCTTC
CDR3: CASGWRGPFNEQFF

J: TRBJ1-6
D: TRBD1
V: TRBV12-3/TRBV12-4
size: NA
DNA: TGTGCCAGCAGTCGGGACAGGCGGGCACCCCTCCACTTT
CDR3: CASSRDRRAPLHF

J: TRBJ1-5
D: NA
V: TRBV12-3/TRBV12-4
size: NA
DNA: TGTGCCAGCAGCCATCCACTTCGAGGGCAGCCCCAGCATTTT
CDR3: CASSHPLRGQPQHF

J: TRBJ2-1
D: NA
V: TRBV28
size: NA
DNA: TGTGCCAGCAGTGTCCGGGATGAGCAGTTCTTC
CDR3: CASSVRDEQFF

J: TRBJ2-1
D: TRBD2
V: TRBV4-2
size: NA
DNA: TGTGCCAGCAGCCAAGCAGCGGGAACCTACAATGAGCAGTTCTTC
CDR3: CASSQAAGTYNEQFF

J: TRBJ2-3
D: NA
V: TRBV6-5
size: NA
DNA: TGTGCCAGCAGTTACCGCGCGGCTAGCACAGATACGCAGTATTTT
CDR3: CASSYRAASTDTQYF

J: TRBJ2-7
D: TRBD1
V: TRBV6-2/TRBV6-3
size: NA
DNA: TGTGCCACCGACAGGGGCCCACACTACGAGCAGTACTTC
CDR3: CATDRGPHYEQYF

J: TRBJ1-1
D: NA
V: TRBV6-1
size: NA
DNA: TGTGCCAGCAGTCCCCAGCCCGACGGGTACACTGAAGCTTTCTTT
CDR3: CASSPQPDGYTEAFF

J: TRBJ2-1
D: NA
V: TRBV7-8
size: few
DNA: TGTGCCAGCAGCACACTCTGGGGCATCAATGAGCAGTTCTTC
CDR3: CASSTLWGINEQFF

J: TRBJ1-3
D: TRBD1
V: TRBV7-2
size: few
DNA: TGTGCCAGCAGCTTAATTGGGACAGCCGGAAACACCATATATTTT
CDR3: CASSLIGTAGNTIYF

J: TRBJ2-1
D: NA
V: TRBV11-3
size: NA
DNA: TGTGCCAGCAGCTCAGATGTGGGGGGCAATGAGCAGTTCTTC
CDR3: CASSSDVGGNEQFF

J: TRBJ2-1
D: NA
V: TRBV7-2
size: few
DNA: TGTGCCAGCAGCTCGGGGTATCGAGAGCAGTTCTTC
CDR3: CASSSGYREQFF

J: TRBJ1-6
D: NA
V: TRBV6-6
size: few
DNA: TGTGCCAGCAAAGAACCCAGGGGAGTCTCCTATAATTCACCCCTCCACTTT
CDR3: CASKEPRGVSYNSPLHF

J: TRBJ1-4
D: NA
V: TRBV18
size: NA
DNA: TGTGCCAGCTCGCCTGTCATACACTCTGAAAAACTGTTTTTT
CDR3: CASSPVIHSEKLFF

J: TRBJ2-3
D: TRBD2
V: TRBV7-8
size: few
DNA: TGTGCCAGCAGCTCCTTAGCGGGGGGGCCGTTGGGCACAGATACGCAGTATTTT
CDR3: CASSSLAGGPLGTDTQYF

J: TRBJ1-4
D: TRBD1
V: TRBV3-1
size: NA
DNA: TGTGCCAGCAGCCAAGTGGGGACAGGGGGCGAAAAACTGTTTTTT
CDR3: CASSQVGTGGEKLFF

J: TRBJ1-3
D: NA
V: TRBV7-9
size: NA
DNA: TGTGCCAGCAGCACCGGACCTAGAAACACCATATATTTT
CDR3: CASSTGPRNTIYF

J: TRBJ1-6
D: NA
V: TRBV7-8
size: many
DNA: TGTGCCAGCAGCTTAGGGGCCGCCCAGATAGGGAGGGTAGATTCACCCCTCCACTTT
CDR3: CASSLGAAQIGRVDSPLHF

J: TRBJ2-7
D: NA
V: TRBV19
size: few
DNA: TGTGCCAGTAGGGCGGGACATAGCTTCGAGCAGTACTTC
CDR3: CASRAGHSFEQYF

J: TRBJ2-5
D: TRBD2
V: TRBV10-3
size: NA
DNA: TGTGCCATCAGTCCCGGGACTAGCGGACAAGAGACCCAGTACTTC
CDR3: CAISPGTSGQETQYF

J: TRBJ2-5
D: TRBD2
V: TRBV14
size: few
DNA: TGTGCCAGCAGCCTCATACCGGGACTAGCACAAGAGACCCAGTACTTC
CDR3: CASSLIPGLAQETQYF

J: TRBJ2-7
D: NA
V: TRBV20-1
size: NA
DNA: TGCAGTGCTAGCGTACGAGGACAGACATACGAGCAGTACTTC
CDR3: CSASVRGQTYEQYF

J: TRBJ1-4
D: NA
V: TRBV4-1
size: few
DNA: TGCGCCAGCAGCCAAGATGAAGGGACGGAAAAACTGTTTTTT
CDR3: CASSQDEGTEKLFF

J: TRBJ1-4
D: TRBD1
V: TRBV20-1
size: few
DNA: TGCAGTGCTAGAGATTGGGGCCAGGGGGGTACAGGAGCTAATGAAAAACTGTTTTTT
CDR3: CSARDWGQGGTGANEKLFF

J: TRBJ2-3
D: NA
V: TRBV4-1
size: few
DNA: TGCGCCAGCGCCGGTTCGAGGGCCAGAGATACGCAGTATTTT
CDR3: CASAGSRARDTQYF

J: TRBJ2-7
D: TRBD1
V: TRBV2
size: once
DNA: TGTGCCAGCAGTGAAGTTGGGGACAGGGGGTCGTACGAGCAGTACTTC
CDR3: CASSEVGDRGSYEQYF

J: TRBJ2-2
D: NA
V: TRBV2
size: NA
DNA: TGTGCCAGCCGGAAGGAGAGTTTGACCACCGGGGAGCTGTTTTTT
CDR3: CASRKESLTTGELFF

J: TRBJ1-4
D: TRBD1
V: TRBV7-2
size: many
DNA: TGTGCCAGCAGTTTTAACCAGGGGGGCGGTGAAAAACTGTTTTTT
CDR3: CASSFNQGGGEKLFF

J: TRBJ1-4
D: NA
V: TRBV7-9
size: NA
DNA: TGTGCCAGCAGCTCCCTACCGCTTAATAATGAAAAACTGTTTTTT
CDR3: CASSSLPLNNEKLFF

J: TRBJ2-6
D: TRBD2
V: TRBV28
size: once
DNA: TGTGCCAGCAGTTTCGGGGGGGCAAGGGGGGCCAACGTCCTGACTTTC
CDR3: CASSFGGARGANVLTF

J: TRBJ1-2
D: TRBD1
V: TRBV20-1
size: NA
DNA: TGCAGTGCCATACTCGACAGGGGATCCCTCTATGGCTACACCTTC
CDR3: CSAILDRGSLYGYTF

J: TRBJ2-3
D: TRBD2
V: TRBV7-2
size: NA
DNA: TGTGCCAGCAGCTTTCGAGCGGGGGGATCAGATACGCAGTATTTT
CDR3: CASSFRAGGSDTQYF

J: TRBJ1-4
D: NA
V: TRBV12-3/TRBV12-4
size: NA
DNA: TGTGCCAGCAGTTTGGGGGGAAAAGGATTAGAAAAACTGTTTTTT
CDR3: CASSLGGKGLEKLFF

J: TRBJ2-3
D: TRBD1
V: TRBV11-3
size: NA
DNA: TGTGCCAGCAGCCCGGACAGGGGGATCGCAGATACGCAGTATTTT
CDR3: CASSPDRGIADTQYF

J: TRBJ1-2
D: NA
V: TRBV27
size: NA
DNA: TGTGCCAGCAGTTTCACACAGGGTACTGGCTACACCTTC
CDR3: CASSFTQGTGYTF

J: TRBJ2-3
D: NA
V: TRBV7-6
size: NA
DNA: TGTGCCAGCAGCTTAATGGGCCGGGGGCCGACAGATACGCAGTATTTT
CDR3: CASSLMGRGPTDTQYF

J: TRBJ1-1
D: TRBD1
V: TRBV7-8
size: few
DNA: TGTGCCAGCAGCTTATTAGGGACAGCGAACACTGAAGCTTTCTTT
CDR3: CASSLLGTANTEAFF

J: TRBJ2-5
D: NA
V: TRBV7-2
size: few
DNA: TGTGCCAGCAGCCCGGAGACAGTTCAAGAGACCCAGTACTTC
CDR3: CASSPETVQETQYF

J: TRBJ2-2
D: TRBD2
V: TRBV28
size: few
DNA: TGTGCCAGCAGGAGCGGGGGGAACACCGGGGAGCTGTTTTTT
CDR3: CASRSGGNTGELFF

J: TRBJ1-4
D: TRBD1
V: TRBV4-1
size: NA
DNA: TGCGCCAGCAGCCGTTGGACAGGGAATGAAAAACTGTTTTTT
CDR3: CASSRWTGNEKLFF

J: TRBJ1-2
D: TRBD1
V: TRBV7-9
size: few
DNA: TGTGCCAGCACCCCCGCAGGGGGCTTCGGAGGCTACACCTTC
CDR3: CASTPAGGFGGYTF

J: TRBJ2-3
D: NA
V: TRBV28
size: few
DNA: TGTGCCAGCAGGAAGCGAAGGGGGGGGGTCGTGCCAGATACGCAGTATTTT
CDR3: CASRKRRGGVVPDTQYF

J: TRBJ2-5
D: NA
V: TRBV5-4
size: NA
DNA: TGTGCCAGCAGCCCGGAAGCACTATCGGAGACCCAGTACTTC
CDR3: CASSPEALSETQYF

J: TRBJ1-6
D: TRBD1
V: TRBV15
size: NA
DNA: TGTGCCACCAGCACCCGACAGGGATGGGATTCACCCCTCCACTTT
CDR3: CATSTRQGWDSPLHF

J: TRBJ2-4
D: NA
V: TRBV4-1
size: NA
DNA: TGCGCCAGCAGCCCACGGCAGGACATTCAGTACTTC
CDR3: CASSPRQDIQYF